The T cell receptor (beta chain) described here comes from a study of T cells after yellow fever vaccination (dated by TCRdb to about 2019). As for the study more broadly: The SMART-Seq v4 Ultra Low Input RNA kit was used to prepare libraries from fractions with low cell numbers. Bulk TCR alpha and beta repertoires were sequenced longitudinally to track T-cell clones before and after primary and booster YFV17D yellow fever vaccination. Two healthy male donors made up the cohort, one aged 18 to 29 years and the other aged 30 to 39 years. Bulk PBMC replicates and cell subsets were isolated from blood drawn at multiple timepoints before and after both primary and secondary immunization. Findings and caveats that apply to the study as a whole: Compared with the primary T-cell response, the secondary T-cell response was faster but weaker, reaching its peak on day 5 rather than on day 15. After the booster, most clones that had expanded after primary vaccination were detected again (nearly 98% of CD4 and around nine tenths of CD8), suggesting broad maintenance of memory. Because the study included only two donors, the extent to which the findings can be generalized is limited. A small fraction of clonotypes appeared in both the CD4 and CD8 compartments, likely as a result of convergent recombination. Computational filtering was required because FACS-sorted repertoires could contain abundant contaminating clonotypes from the bulk population.

Notes on this clonotype: Its recognized antigen is unknown. No clone much larger than this one lies a single base away; base qualities are absent.

Synthesis of TCR cDNA relied on 5'RACE template switching, a step that introduced a universal primer site along with unique molecular identifiers. Priming for cDNA synthesis came from both the TCR alpha and TCR beta constant segments. Library amplification involved two PCR steps, and the second step added sample barcodes and sequencing adapters. Sequencing of libraries was done on Illumina HiSeq 2500 (2x100 bp) or NovaSeq (2x150 bp). As for how the authors treated the data: MIGEC was used to demultiplex reads and collapse the reads into UMI consensus sequences, and MiXCR was used for V(D)J alignment. Vaccine-responding clonotypes were identified with edgeR using replicate PBMC samples, with FDR below 0.01 and a log2 fold change above 5 up to day 15 being required. Each bulk clonotype received a CD4 or CD8 identity based on whether the sequenced CD4 or CD8 repertoire contained that clonotype at higher abundance. Through fastp at Q25 and MiXCR, TCRdb rebuilt clones from the public reads, retaining in-frame beta chains. Merged by CDR3 protein, the rows form single entries marked with the most common genes and DNA. It is TCRdb's table, rather than the study itself, that gives the V and J calls and clone size. This sample holds some 390,000 distinct CDR3 sequences; roughly 6.1% were observed only once. The ten most abundant clones make up over 12% of the sample.

This specimen's treatment or condition label, per the study, means: live attenuated yellow fever vaccine strain. At every blood-draw timepoint, two biological replicates of bulk PBMCs were collected. PBMCs were isolated from peripheral blood using a standard Ficoll-Paque protocol. RNA was extracted with TriZol from bulk PBMCs, CD4 and CD8 fractions, and dextramer-positive and dextramer-negative fractions. Via the germline V gene (reference sequence), CDR1 is LNHDA and CDR2 SQIVND. Spanning cysteine to phenylalanine, the CDR3 consists of 14 amino acids. Only the CDR3 region is kept as DNA, spanning 42 bases read in frame from base 1. V drops 6 bases and J drops 5 bases, leaving 13 bases in between.

Source: PBMCs, taken 5 days after the yellow fever booster vaccination. The chain employs TRBV19 and TRBJ1-4, with the D gene not confidently named. The origin of this receptor is a man under 40 who received the YFV17D yellow fever vaccine. At the DNA level, the sequence is TGTGCCAGTAGCGAAACAGCGACCAATGAAAAACTGTTTTTT. Its protein reads: CASSETATNEKLFF.